The 23 T cell receptor delta chains listed next were all sequenced from one sample in a study of gamma-delta chains in newborns, infants, children. TCRdb used CATT to re-call clones from the reads. The sample records just under 9,500 delta-chain clones, under 25% being singletons. The sequenced sample was blood. The receptor set was obtained from a child who was a newborn, infant or young child, either healthy, febrile or measles-vaccinated (not recorded which).

The V call is TRDV2, the J call TRDJ1; possible D gene TRDD3, 5 bases. Germline V gene data show CDR1 as GEAIGNYY and CDR2 as EKD. V shed 0 bases and J shed 0 bases, with 16 bases lying between them. CDR3 size: 17 residues. The CDR3 DNA follows: TGTGCCTGTGACACCTTGCAGGGGGCCCCGGACACCGATAAACTCATCTTT. It translates to CACDTLQGAPDTDKLIF.

The chain has TRDV2 and TRDJ1; 9 bases agree with TRDD3. The CDR3 has 18 residues. After removal of 3 bases from V and 0 bases from J, the junction contained 13 bases not matched to a gene. Germline V gene sequence: CDR1 GEAIGNYY, CDR2 EKD. In DNA form, the CDR3 reads TGTGCCTGTGACTCCCGAACTGGGGGACTCCTGTACACCGATAAACTCATCTTT. It translates to CACDSRTGGLLYTDKLIF.

For this clone: Other nucleotide sequences in the sample specify the same CDR3. The J gene is TRDJ1, the V gene TRDV2; D is possibly TRDD3 (5 bases). V lost 3 bases, J lost 0 bases, and 19 bases lay in between. This CDR3 has 17 residues. CDR1 GEAIGNYY and CDR2 EKD come from the germline V gene. CDR3 region: CACDPVTGASYTDKLIF. The CDR3 DNA reads TGTGCCTGTGACCCCGTTACTGGAGCCTCGTACACCGATAAACTCATCTTT.

Worth noting for this clone: One base separates it from a far larger clone, so it is likely a read error. The gene calls are TRDV2 and TRDJ1, with D perhaps matching TRDD3 (6 bases). Germline CDR1 is GEAIGNYY and CDR2 is EKD. The CDR3 is 14 residues long. Deletions cut 3 bases from V and 6 bases from J, with 16 bases between. This CDR3 is CACDSILGANKLIF. In nucleotides, the CDR3 is TGTGCCTGTGACTCTATACTGGGAGCCAATAAACTCATCTTT.

This clone was found a few times. The V and J genes are TRDV2 and TRDJ1, with 12 nucleotides matching TRDD3. The J segment lost 4 bases and the V segment lost 3 bases, leaving 11 bases of the junction unmatched. Per the germline V gene, CDR1 is GEAIGNYY and CDR2 is EKD. This CDR3 has 17 amino acids. The CDR3 sequence: CACDAVLGDTYGDKLIF. CDR3 nucleotide sequence: TGTGCCTGTGACGCCGTGCTGGGGGATACGTATGGCGATAAACTCATCTTT.

The rearrangement uses TRDV2 and TRDJ3; a possible D gene is TRDD3 (5 bases). The CDR3 covers 17 residues. V was shortened by 3 bases and J by 1 base, with 12 bases between the two germline ends. Germline lookup yields CDR1 GEAIGNYY and CDR2 EKD. The CDR3 reads CACDPGGPSWDTRQMFF. CDR3 nucleotide sequence: TGTGCCTGTGACCCGGGGGGCCCTTCCTGGGACACCCGACAGATGTTTTTC.

This clone is labeled medium-sized (0.01 to 0.1%). This chain connects TRDV1 to TRDJ1; D gene uncertain. CDR1 is TSWWSYY and CDR2 is QGS in the germline V gene. The CDR3 spans 14 residues. V was cut by 0 bases and J by 0 bases, with 5 bases left in between. Written as DNA, the CDR3 is TGTGCTCTTGGGGAACTCCACTACACCGATAAACTCATCTTT. It specifies CALGELHYTDKLIF.

This clone was detected only a few times. The rearrangement uses TRDV2 and TRDJ1; 12 bases are a match to TRDD3. CDR3 length: 18 residues. CDR1 is GEAIGNYY, CDR2 EKD, per germline. With 3 bases clipped from V and 5 bases from J, the junction kept 15 bases outside the gene matches. DNA for the CDR3: TGTGCCTGTGACCCCGTCCGTACTGGGGGATACTTTGAGGATAAACTCATCTTT. This encodes CACDPVRTGGYFEDKLIF.

In this sample, this clone is medium-sized. The chain combines TRDV2 with TRDJ1, with D perhaps TRDD3 (6 bases). CDR1 GEAIGNYY and CDR2 EKD come from the germline V gene. The V end was cut by 2 bases, the J end by 3 bases, with 15 bases between. This CDR3 comprises 15 residues. The CDR3 loop is CACDNLGTKADKLIF. CDR3 DNA: TGTGCCTGTGACAATCTGGGGACAAAGGCCGATAAACTCATCTTT.

This clone was seen a few times. A much bigger clone sits one base away, suggesting this may be a read error. The rearrangement links TRDV2 to TRDJ4, with TRDD3 identical over 8 bases. Germline V lookup: CDR1 GEAIGNYY, CDR2 EKD. The CDR3 runs 16 residues. DNA of the CDR3: TGTGCCCGTGACGAGGCTGGGGGAACCTTCGGCAGACCCCTGATCTTT. Its translation: CARDEAGGTFGRPLIF.

This clone was seen only a few times. A much larger clone lies a single base off, so this may be a read error. V and J are TRDV2 and TRDJ3; D is ambiguous. Germline V lookup: CDR1 GEAIGNYY, CDR2 EKD. The CDR3 consists of 17 residues. V dropped 5 bases and J dropped 0 bases, with 13 bases sitting between them. The CDR3, as DNA: TGTGCCTGTGGCACAACGGAGAGCTCCTGGGACACCCGACAGATGTTTTTC. It yields the protein CACGTTESSWDTRQMFF.

The genes are TRDV2 and TRDJ2, with 11 bases identical to TRDD3. The CDR3 runs to 23 residues. Germline values: CDR1 GEAIGNYY, CDR2 EKD. With 0 bases clipped from V and 0 bases from J, the junction kept 20 bases outside the gene matches. CDR3 residues: CACDTIASGGMGDTPSLTAQLFF. CDR3 sequence (DNA): TGTGCCTGTGACACCATAGCGTCCGGCGGGATGGGGGATACGCCTTCTTTGACAGCACAACTCTTCTTT.

As concerns this clone: Other DNA sequences in this specimen translate into the identical CDR3. This rearrangement joins TRDV2 to TRDJ3; D may be TRDD3 (6 bases). V was cut by 1 base and J by 0 bases, with 12 bases left in between. There are 18 residues in the CDR3. CDR1 is GEAIGNYY, CDR2 EKD, per germline. CDR3 residues: CACDTAGGSSWDTRQMFF. In DNA, the CDR3 is TGTGCCTGTGACACTGCGGGGGGGAGCTCCTGGGACACCCGACAGATGTTTTTC.

This clone is a singleton in its sample. CDR3 bases: TGTGCCTGTGACAGGCTGGGGGATATTTCCATGTCCGGTTCCTATAAACTCATCTTT. Its protein is CACDRLGDISMSGSYKLIF. The chain couples TRDV2 to TRDJ1, with 10 bases that match TRDD3. The CDR3 is made up of 19 amino acids. Germline CDR1 is GEAIGNYY and CDR2 is EKD. V shed 2 bases, J shed 6 bases, and the junction held 20 bases outside the gene matches.

By proportion, this clone is medium-sized. The chain combines TRDV2 with TRDJ1; no firm D call. Trimming took off 1 base at V and 1 base at J, with 9 bases between the two ends. Germline V gene data show CDR1 as GEAIGNYY and CDR2 as EKD. The CDR3 totals 14 residues. The CDR3 nucleotides are TGTGCCTGTGACACAATGGGAGCCACCGATAAACTCATCTTT. It translates to CACDTMGATDKLIF.

This clone came up a few times. The chain recombines TRDV2 with TRDJ1, with 11 positions matching TRDD3. Germline-derived CDR1 and CDR2 are GEAIGNYY and EKD. V lost 0 bases, J lost 1 base, and 12 bases stayed unmatched. CDR3 length: 19 residues. The CDR3 protein is CACDTVGLGDTRITDKLIF. DNA for the CDR3: TGTGCCTGTGACACCGTGGGATTGGGGGATACGCGTATCACCGATAAACTCATCTTT.

The sample holds a few counts of this clone. One end of the junction is discordant with germline, which a read error may explain. This sample includes further DNA sequences coding for the same CDR3. The rearrangement uses TRDV1 and TRDJ1; TRDD2 or TRDD3 may be the D gene (6 bases each). Germline V gene lookup returns CDR1 TSWWSYY and CDR2 QGS. The CDR3 spans 17 residues. DNA of the CDR3: TGTGCCCTTGGGGGTGCCTTCCCCGGATTTATAGCGGATAAACTCATCTTT. It translates to CALGGAFPGFIADKLIF.

This clone was detected only a few times. A much more abundant neighbour one base away suggests this may be a read error. In the same sample, other DNA sequences code for this CDR3. The chain is built from TRDV1 and TRDJ2; 12 bases map to TRDD3. The CDR3 runs to 19 residues. The ends lost 5 bases at V and 8 bases at J; junction bases unmatched: 18. The germline V gene has CDR1 TSWWSYY and CDR2 QGS. CDR3: CALGTQGPVYWGIPAQLFF. The CDR3 DNA sequence: TGTGCTCTTGGGACCCAAGGTCCCGTCTACTGGGGGATACCGGCACAACTCTTCTTT.

This clone was counted a few times. The V call is TRDV1, the J call TRDJ1, with 13 positions matching TRDD3. The CDR3 spans 25 residues. Germline V gene sequence: CDR1 TSWWSYY, CDR2 QGS. J was trimmed by 0 bases and V by 5 bases; bases with no gene match: 30. DNA for the CDR3: TGTGCTCTTGGGTTTTCGGGGCGTAGCTTTTACTGGGGGATACGCTGGAAGCGTTACACCGATAAACTCATCTTT. It encodes CALGFSGRSFYWGIRWKRYTDKLIF.

The sample holds a few counts of this clone. The CDR3: CACDTVTFPMITGGKLIF. Written as DNA, the CDR3 is TGTGCCTGTGACACCGTCACGTTTCCTATGATTACTGGGGGAAAACTCATCTTT. The gene calls are TRDV2 and TRDJ1; 9 nucleotides align to TRDD3. Germline loops: CDR1 GEAIGNYY, CDR2 EKD. This CDR3 spans 18 amino acids. V lost 0 bases and J lost 8; bases outside the gene matches: 18.

This clone occurred a few times. The CDR3 loop reads CACDTLEVRTDKLIF. For the CDR3, the DNA is TGTGCCTGTGACACTTTGGAAGTTAGGACCGATAAACTCATCTTT. The chain joins TRDV2 to TRDJ1; D unclear. In germline, CDR1 is GEAIGNYY, CDR2 EKD. This CDR3 region has 15 residues. V was clipped by 1 base and J by 2 bases, with 13 bases between them.

The J gene is TRDJ1, the V gene TRDV2; 10 bases align to TRDD3. Per germline, CDR1 GEAIGNYY and CDR2 EKD. The CDR3 consists of 22 residues. V was pared by 0 bases and J by 2 bases, with 23 bases of the junction left unmatched. The CDR3 here is CACDTVSLQTRTGGSNTDKLIF. The CDR3 DNA reads TGTGCCTGTGACACCGTGTCCCTTCAAACCCGTACTGGGGGATCGAATACCGATAAACTCATCTTT.

This clone is labeled medium-sized. In the same sample, other DNA sequences code for this CDR3. The genes are TRDV2 and TRDJ1, with 8 bases aligning to TRDD3. The J segment lost 1 base and the V segment lost 3 bases, leaving 24 bases of the junction unmatched. This CDR3 spans 21 amino acids. CDR1 is GEAIGNYY and CDR2 is EKD in the germline V gene. This CDR3 reads CACDVITGGPPQPTGTDKLIF. The CDR3 bases are TGTGCCTGTGACGTTATTACTGGGGGTCCGCCCCAACCCACGGGCACCGATAAACTCATCTTT.